This TCR beta chain was identified during a study of technical replicates of blood from a handful of donors. The CDR3 has 15 amino acids. Germline loops: CDR1 MNHEY, CDR2 SVGAGI. The V gene lost 0 bases and the J gene lost 7 bases, with 12 bases spanning the gap. Data came from immunoSEQ multiplex PCR; TCRdb stores just in-frame clones and leaves some out. The sample lists 80,000 or so clones, around 94% occurring once. The source is a human donor in good health. This rearrangement joins TRBV6-5 to TRBJ1-4; no clear D gene. Input material: T cells isolated from PBMCs. The DNA of the CDR3 is TGTGCCAGCAGTTACTCGATTTCTTCGGGTGAAAAACTGTTTTTT. Its protein is CASSYSISSGEKLFF.